This record concerns one T cell receptor (beta chain) sequence. This may stem from a read error, because a much larger clone lies one nucleotide away. V was trimmed by 7 bases and J by 2 bases, leaving 18 bases between them. In germline, CDR1 is SGHVS, CDR2 FQNEAQ. CDR3 length: 16 amino acids. Total RNA amounting to approximately 460 ng was the source from which TCR beta cDNA was made with a constant-region primer. Investigators got TCR beta libraries out of three nested multiplex PCR rounds, done with slightly modified ARM-PCR. Running 10 cycles apiece, the first two PCR rounds relied on TRBV1-TRBV30 forward primers together with a C-beta reverse primer. TCRdb redid the calling of the multiplex PCR reads with MiXCR, one entry per CDR3 protein. Of 250,000 to 400,000 distinct CDR3 sequences in the sample, about 62% were seen once. The data originate from a study of tumor-infiltrating lymphocytes in primary liver carcinoma.

They got blood RNA out of unsorted whole blood and also pulled out germline DNA. This chain connects TRBV7-8 to TRBJ1-5; possibly TRBD1 for D (5 bases). The material sequenced was peripheral blood. This sequence was found in a man between 35 and 55 years old with primary liver carcinoma and hepatitis B virus infection. The CDR3 sequence is CASNWGVRGGNQPQHF. The CDR3 nucleotides read TGTGCCAGCAACTGGGGGGTCAGAGGGGGCAATCAGCCCCAGCATTTT.